These 23 T cell receptor beta chains were sequenced from one sample in a study of CD8 T cells in ankylosing spondylitis. TCRdb fed the 5' RACE reads into MiXCR, producing one record per CDR3 protein. Of 250,000 or so distinct CDR3 sequences listed, more than 15% are singletons. Sequencing input: blood, either unsorted or a sorted T cell fraction (not recorded which). The source is a male donor with ankylosing spondylitis or in good health (not recorded which).

J is TRBJ2-5 and V is TRBV14; TRBD1 matches at 7 bases. Germline V CDR1 and CDR2: SGHDN, FVKESK. After removal of 4 bases from V and 1 base from J, the junction contained 3 bases not matched to a gene. The CDR3 consists of 14 residues. As DNA, the CDR3 is TGTGCCAGCAGCCCAAGGGACAGCCAAGAGACCCAGTACTTC. Protein product: CASSPRDSQETQYF. Drawing the rest from reference TRBV14 and TRBJ2-5, the complete variable domain is EAGVTQFPSHSVIEKGQTVTLRCDPISGHDNLYWYRRVMGKEIKFLLHFVKESKQDESGMPNNRFLAERTGGTYSTLKVQPAELEDSGVYFCASSPRDSQETQYFGPGTRLLVL.

The chain is built from TRBV19 and TRBJ2-5, with D possibly being TRBD1 or TRBD2 (5 bases each). Germline CDR1 is LNHDA and CDR2 is SQIVND (reference sequence). The V and J ends lost 2 bases and 3 bases respectively, with 19 bases between them. This CDR3 is built from 17 residues. The DNA of the CDR3 is TGTGCCAGTAGTATAAGGATAGGTGGGGGTTCGGAAGAGACCCAGTACTTC. Protein product: CASSIRIGGGSEETQYF.

The chain uses TRBV6-1 and TRBJ2-7; D might be TRBD1 (5 bases). CDR1 and CDR2 (germline): MNHNS, SASEGT. The CDR3 is 13 amino acids. The V gene lost 5 bases and the J gene lost 3 bases, with 11 bases spanning the gap. The CDR3 nucleotides are TGTGCCAGCAGTAAGCTAGGGGTCTACGAGCAGTACTTC. Translated, it gives CASSKLGVYEQYF.

Only a few counts were recorded for this clonotype. The chain employs TRBV27 and TRBJ1-2, with D perhaps TRBD1 (6 bases). The V end was cut by 6 bases, the J end by 3 bases, with 11 bases between. The CDR3 loop spans 13 amino acids. Germline V gene data show CDR1 as MNHEY and CDR2 as SMNVEV (reference sequence). CDR3 in amino acids: CASRPRGDYGYTF. CDR3 DNA: TGTGCCAGCAGACCAAGGGGGGACTATGGCTACACCTTC.

The chain has TRBV11-3 and TRBJ1-1; possible D gene TRBD1, 6 bases. The germline V and J ends were trimmed by 5 bases and 5 bases, with 12 bases remaining between them. The germline V gene encodes CDR1 SGHNT and CDR2 YENEEA. The CDR3 contains 13 residues. CDR3 sequence: CASSGTGSTEAFF. DNA of the CDR3: TGTGCCAGCAGCGGAACAGGGTCAACTGAAGCTTTCTTT.

This clonotype has more than one count but fewer than ten. V and J are TRBV7-3 and TRBJ2-1, with TRBD2 matching 11 bases. Germline CDR1 SGHTA, CDR2 FQGTGA. The CDR3 is 15 amino acids. V gave up 5 bases and J gave up 10 bases; unmatched junction bases: 10. This CDR3 is CASSPKLAGVEEQFF. The CDR3 DNA sequence: TGTGCCAGCAGCCCCAAACTAGCGGGAGTGGAAGAGCAGTTCTTC.

This clonotype turned up a few times. The chain is built from TRBV7-9 and TRBJ1-1; D is perhaps TRBD1 (5 bases). The germline V gene encodes CDR1 SEHNR and CDR2 FQNEAQ (reference sequence). Trimming stripped 5 bases from V and 0 bases from J, with 7 bases between. The CDR3 totals 13 residues. CDR3 amino acids: CASSPTVNTEAFF. In nucleotides, the CDR3 is TGTGCCAGCAGCCCGACAGTGAACACTGAAGCTTTCTTT.

This sequence joins TRBV11-2 and TRBJ2-1, with D tentatively TRBD1 (5 bases). Germline V gene sequence: CDR1 SGHAT, CDR2 FQNNGV. The CDR3 totals 14 residues. V lost 1 base and J lost 8, with 12 bases in between. The CDR3 sequence is CASSLGGAAHEQFF. The CDR3 nucleotides are TGTGCCAGCAGCTTAGGTGGGGCAGCGCATGAGCAGTTCTTC.

There are a few counts of this clonotype. The J gene is TRBJ2-5, the V gene TRBV12-3 or TRBV12-4; possibly TRBD2 for D (6 bases). Trimming cost V 8 bases and J 0 bases, with 16 bases left between them. This CDR3 spans 15 amino acids. The CDR3 is CASVTGTGYQETQYF. CDR3 in DNA: TGTGCCAGCGTAACCGGGACTGGGTACCAAGAGACCCAGTACTTC.

In its sample, this clonotype was seen a few times. This chain joins TRBV7-3 and TRBJ2-3; TRBD1 agrees at 7 bases. The CDR3 is 15 amino acids. The V gene end was trimmed by 5 bases and the J gene end by 0 bases; junction bases not matched to a gene: 5. CDR1 and CDR2 from the germline V gene are SGHTA and FQGTGA. The CDR3 is CASSRTGASTDTQYF. DNA for the CDR3: TGTGCCAGCAGCCGAACAGGGGCAAGCACAGATACGCAGTATTTT.

This clonotype was seen many times. The rearrangement uses TRBV6-5 and TRBJ2-5, with D possibly being TRBD1 or TRBD2 (5 bases each). The CDR3 runs to 13 residues. Trimming left V 4 bases short and J 5 bases short, with 11 bases between. Germline loops: CDR1 MNHEY, CDR2 SVGAGI. The CDR3 loop is CASSWGGQETQYF. CDR3 coding DNA: TGTGCCAGCAGTTGGGGCGGGCAGGAGACCCAGTACTTC.

This clonotype was detected a few times. The rearrangement links TRBV29-1 to TRBJ1-1, with a possible D match to TRBD1 (5 bases). Germline-derived CDR1 and CDR2 are SQVTM and ANQGSEA. V was trimmed by 7 bases and J by 5 bases, leaving 20 bases between them. This CDR3 region has 14 residues. For the CDR3, the DNA is TGCAGCGCCCCCGGGGTCCAGGGATGGACTGAAGCTTTCTTT. The encoded protein is CSAPGVQGWTEAFF.

This clonotype has only a few counts. J is TRBJ1-1 and V is TRBV4-2; D unresolved. Germline V gene data show CDR1 as LGHNA and CDR2 as YNFKEQ. V lost 1 base to trimming and J lost 7 bases, with 13 bases between them. The CDR3 is 14 amino acids. The CDR3 coding sequence is TGTGCCAGCAGCCAAGCGTCAACCCGTTATGAAGCTTTCTTT. It yields the protein CASSQASTRYEAFF.

V usage is TRBV29-1 and J usage is TRBJ2-7, with D possibly TRBD2 on 6 matching bases. This CDR3 is built from 11 residues. Trimming left V 5 bases short and J 6 bases short, with 11 bases between. The germline V gene has CDR1 SQVTM and CDR2 ANQGSEA. The CDR3 is CSVLDYSEQYF. In DNA form, the CDR3 reads TGCAGCGTTCTGGACTACTCCGAGCAGTACTTC.

The chain links TRBV5-8 to TRBJ2-7, with 8 bases aligning to TRBD1. This CDR3 has 16 residues. Unmatched junction bases numbered 13, after V lost 4 bases and J lost 4 bases. Germline CDR1 is SGHTS and CDR2 is YDEGEE. CDR3 loop: CASSLPRRTGSYEQYF. DNA for the CDR3: TGTGCCAGCAGCCTCCCCCGGCGGACAGGGTCTTACGAGCAGTACTTC.

This clonotype showed up just a few times. This chain links TRBV9 with TRBJ2-7; TRBD1 is a possible D gene (6 bases). V gave up 3 bases and J gave up 9 bases, with 22 bases separating them. The CDR3 is 15 amino acids. Germline CDR1 is SGDLS and CDR2 is YYNGEE. The CDR3 sequence: CASSATALDRSGQYF. CDR3 DNA sequence: TGTGCCAGCAGCGCAACAGCACTAGACAGGTCGGGGCAGTACTTC.

This clonotype was seen only a few times. V and J are TRBV4-1 and TRBJ2-3; D is unclear. The CDR3 consists of 13 residues. Per the germline V gene, CDR1 is MGHRA and CDR2 is YSYEKL. V shed 1 base and J shed 6 bases, with 8 bases lying between them. CDR3 DNA sequence: TGCGCCAGCAGCCAAGGTCCAGGTGATACGCAGTATTTT. It translates to CASSQGPGDTQYF.

CDR3 DNA: TGCAGCATCCAGGGTCATCAGCCCCAGCATTTT. Translating it yields CSIQGHQPQHF. The V gene is TRBV29-1, the J gene TRBJ1-5, with TRBD1 as a possible D gene (5 bases). Trimming stripped 8 bases from V and 5 bases from J, with 10 bases between. The length of the CDR3 is 11 residues. CDR1 and CDR2 from the germline V gene are SQVTM and ANQGSEA.

The V and J genes are TRBV7-3 and TRBJ2-7, with D tentatively TRBD1 (6 bases). CDR1 is SGHTA, CDR2 FQGTGA, per germline. V lost 2 bases and J lost 6, with 14 bases in between. The CDR3 spans 14 residues. The CDR3 spells CASSLSSGVGEQYF. CDR3 DNA: TGTGCCAGCAGCTTATCTTCAGGGGTTGGCGAGCAGTACTTC. The full variable domain, rest sourced from reference TRBV7-3 and TRBJ2-7, is GAGVSQTPSNKVTEKGKYVELRCDPISGHTALYWYRQSLGQGPEFLIYFQGTGAADDSGLPNDRFFAVRPEGSVSTLKIQRTERGDSAVYLCASSLSSGVGEQYFGPGTRLTVT.

The chain joins TRBV11-2 to TRBJ2-5; D may be TRBD2 (5 bases). Germline CDR1 and CDR2: SGHAT and FQNNGV. The CDR3 length is 13 residues. The V end was cut by 9 bases, the J end by 1 base, with 12 bases between. CDR3 sequence: CASIKRGQETQYF. For the CDR3, the DNA is TGTGCCAGTATAAAACGGGGCCAAGAGACCCAGTACTTC.

This clonotype was seen ten or more times. V is TRBV9 and J is TRBJ1-2; 9 bases line up with TRBD1. Germline-derived CDR1 and CDR2 are SGDLS and YYNGEE. Trimming at V came to 4 bases and at J to 5 bases, leaving 6 bases not matched to a gene. This CDR3 spans 14 amino acids. The CDR3 region has the DNA TGTGCCAGCAGCACCCGGGACAGGGCGTATGGCTACACCTTC. Its protein product is CASSTRDRAYGYTF.

This rearrangement joins TRBV11-3 to TRBJ2-1; 10 nucleotides match TRBD2. Germline V gene data show CDR1 as SGHNT and CDR2 as YENEEA. With V trimmed by 4 bases and J by 9 bases, 12 bases remained unmatched. The CDR3 runs 16 residues. CDR3 amino acids: CASSSGPGLADSEQFF. CDR3 sequence (DNA): TGTGCCAGCAGCTCCGGCCCTGGACTAGCGGACAGTGAGCAGTTCTTC.

The chain joins TRBV4-2 to TRBJ2-5; the D is unclear. This CDR3 has 14 amino acids. V shed 0 bases and J shed 5 bases, with 10 bases lying between them. The V gene's germline CDR1 is LGHNA and CDR2 YNFKEQ. CDR3 protein: CASSQDELTETQYF. The CDR3 DNA reads TGTGCCAGCAGCCAAGATGAACTAACGGAGACCCAGTACTTC.